Listed below are T cell receptor beta chains from one sample, sequenced in a study of OX40 agonist ivuxolimab in advanced cancers. This table comes from immunoSEQ multiplex PCR, and its TCRdb copy is limited to in-frame clones, with some not included. The table lists 100,000 to 150,000 clones, roughly 92% of them singletons, with under 0.9% in the top ten. The material sequenced was CD4+ or CD8+ T cells sorted from blood, taken in a trial of the OX40 agonist ivuxolimab. Receptors originate from an adult with an advanced solid tumor such as melanoma, head and neck, liver or kidney cancer. The CDR3 runs from the conserved cysteine through the conserved F or W. The D gene is left open where the match is weak. The listing skips clone size in some rows; elsewhere it reads once, few, many or a size class.

>-|-|TRBJ2-5|TRBV7-3
TGTGCCAGCAGCTTACAAGCGGGCATCCAAGAGACCCAGTACTTC
CASSLQAGIQETQYF
>TRBD1|-|TRBJ1-2|TRBV28
TGTGCCAGCAGTCGAACTACAGGGGGCGCAGACTATGGCTACACCTTC
CASSRTTGGADYGYTF
>-|-|TRBJ2-4|TRBV9
TGTGCCAGCAGCGTATTGGAGAATCCAACCTTAAGCATTCAGTACTTC
CASSVLENPTLSIQYF
>TRBD1|once|TRBJ1-3|TRBV7-9
TGTGCCAGCAGCAGGGGGGGACAGGGGACTCCTGGAAACACCATATATTTT
CASSRGGQGTPGNTIYF
>TRBD1|-|TRBJ2-1|TRBV18
TGTGCCAGCTCACCACCAGGGGGCGCGGTATACAATGAGCAGTTCTTC
CASSPPGGAVYNEQFF
>-|once|TRBJ1-5|TRBV27
TGTGCCAGCAGTTTATCGTCGAGGGGAAGAGGCCAGCCCCAGCATTTT
CASSLSSRGRGQPQHF
>TRBD1|-|TRBJ2-1|TRBV7-3
TGTGCCAGCAGCCCGGACAGGGCCGAGGGTACTGAGCAGTTCTTC
CASSPDRAEGTEQFF
>-|few|TRBJ1-6|TRBV2
TGTGCCAGCCGGGAGGGGGATTATTCACCCCTCCACTTT
CASREGDYSPLHF
>TRBD1|-|TRBJ2-1|TRBV6-5
TGTGCCAGCAGTTACTCGAGACAGGGGGCTTACAATGAGCAGTTCTTC
CASSYSRQGAYNEQFF
>-|-|TRBJ2-5|TRBV12-5
TGTGCTAGTGGTTTCGAGACCCAGTACTTC
CASGFETQYF
>TRBD2|-|TRBJ2-7|TRBV28
TGTGCCAGCAGCCGACTAGCGGGGGGTGGCGAGCAGTACTTC
CASSRLAGGGEQYF
>TRBD1|-|TRBJ1-4|TRBV2
TGTGCCAGCAGTGGATACAGGGGTGGCGAAAAACTGTTTTTT
CASSGYRGGEKLFF
>TRBD2|-|TRBJ2-3|TRBV5-1
TGCGCCAGCAGCTTGAATCTAGCGGGAGGTGGAAATACGCAGTATTTT
CASSLNLAGGGNTQYF
>TRBD1|-|TRBJ1-4|TRBV30
TGTGCCTGGGACGACAGGGGGTGGACTAATGAAAAACTGTTTTTT
CAWDDRGWTNEKLFF
>-|-|TRBJ1-2|TRBV19
TGTGCCAGTAGTATAGGTGGAGGGGCGCGGAGCTATGGCTACACCTTC
CASSIGGGARSYGYTF
>TRBD1|-|TRBJ2-3|TRBV15
TGTGCCACCAGCGACGGGACAGGGGTCACTAGGTATACGCAGTATTTT
CATSDGTGVTRYTQYF
>-|-|TRBJ2-7|TRBV5-5
TGTGCCAGCAGCTTAGGTCAGGCCAGTCCGAGGGAGCAGTACTTC
CASSLGQASPREQYF
>-|-|TRBJ1-5|TRBV7-8
TGTGCCAGCAGCTCCAGGGGAGTTGCTAGGAACAATCAGCCCCAGCATTTT
CASSSRGVARNNQPQHF
>-|-|TRBJ1-1|TRBV10-3
TGTGCCAGCCGGGACGGTGACACTGAAGCTTTCTTT
CASRDGDTEAFF
>-|-|TRBJ1-1|TRBV6-6
TGTGCCAGCAGTGGGGTGTCGGGAGAGAGGGAAGCTTTCTTT
CASSGVSGEREAFF
>-|-|TRBJ2-2|TRBV18
TGTGCCAGCTCACCACTCAGGCAGGCGAACACCGGGGAGCTGTTTTTT
CASSPLRQANTGELFF
>-|-|TRBJ2-7|TRBV28
TGTGCCAGCAGTGGGGGGCTAGGCGGCTACGAGCAGTACTTC
CASSGGLGGYEQYF
>-|-|TRBJ2-3|TRBV28
TGTGCCAGCACCCCATCGGGGATCACAGATACGCAGTATTTT
CASTPSGITDTQYF
>TRBD1|few|TRBJ1-2|TRBV28
TGTGCCAGCAGCACAGGGGGGCAAGGCTATGGCTACACCTTC
CASSTGGQGYGYTF
>-|-|TRBJ2-1|TRBV7-6
TGTGCCAGCACCCTGACCTCCACGACCTACAATGAGCAGTTCTTC
CASTLTSTTYNEQFF
>TRBD1|-|TRBJ1-4|TRBV5-6
TGTGCCAGCAGCTCACAGGGGTCTAATGAAAAACTGTTTTTT
CASSSQGSNEKLFF
>-|-|TRBJ1-5|TRBV15
TGTGCCACCAGCAGTGACAGCTTTAGCAATCAGCCCCAGCATTTT
CATSSDSFSNQPQHF
>-|-|TRBJ2-7|TRBV18
TGTGCCAGCTCACCCGGGACCATCTACGAGCAGTACTTC
CASSPGTIYEQYF
>TRBD1|-|TRBJ2-3|TRBV10-3
TGTGCCATCAGTGAGAACCCGGGGACAGGGAGCACAGATACGCAGTATTTT
CAISENPGTGSTDTQYF
>TRBD2|-|TRBJ2-7|TRBV7-2
TGTGCCAGCAGCCCCCGGTTAGCGGGGCTAACCTACGAGCAGTACTTC
CASSPRLAGLTYEQYF
>-|-|TRBJ1-2|TRBV12-5
TGTGCTAGTGGTTTGGGGGGGACCGCGAGCTCGGCGAATGGCTACACCTTC
CASGLGGTASSANGYTF
>-|-|TRBJ2-5|TRBV18
TGTGCCAGCTCACCGGTGGACAGTCCCGAGACCCAGTACTTC
CASSPVDSPETQYF
>-|-|TRBJ1-5|TRBV2
TGTGCCAGCAGCCTCTCCGGGGTGGGAAATCAGCCCCAGCATTTT
CASSLSGVGNQPQHF
>TRBD2|-|TRBJ2-2|TRBV5-6
TGTGCCAGCAGCCCGGGACTACATAACACCGGGGAGCTGTTTTTT
CASSPGLHNTGELFF
>-|-|TRBJ1-5|TRBV19
TGTGCCAGTAGCCGCCAGGGTGTTAGCAATCAGCCCCAGCATTTT
CASSRQGVSNQPQHF
>TRBD2|-|TRBJ2-3|TRBV10-3
TGTGCCATCACCGTTAGCGGGAGCGGCACAGATACGCAGTATTTT
CAITVSGSGTDTQYF
>TRBD2|once|TRBJ2-7|TRBV28
TGTGCCAACGGGAGGCCATGGGAGCAGTACTTC
CANGRPWEQYF